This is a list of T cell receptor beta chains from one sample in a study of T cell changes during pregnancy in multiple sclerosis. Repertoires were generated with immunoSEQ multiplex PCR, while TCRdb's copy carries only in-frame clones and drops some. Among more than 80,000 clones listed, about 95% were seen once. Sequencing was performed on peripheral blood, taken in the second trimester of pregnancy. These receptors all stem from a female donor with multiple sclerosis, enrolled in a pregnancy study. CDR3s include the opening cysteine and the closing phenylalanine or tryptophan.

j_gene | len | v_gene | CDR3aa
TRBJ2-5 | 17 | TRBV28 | CASSLDVSGGLQETQYF
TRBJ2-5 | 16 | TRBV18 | CASSPREGTMGETQYF
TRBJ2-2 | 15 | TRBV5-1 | CASLGLAGPGGELFF
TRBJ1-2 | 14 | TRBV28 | CASVSTGYNYGYTF
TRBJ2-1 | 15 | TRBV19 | CASSSWTGESNEQFF
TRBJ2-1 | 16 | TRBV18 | CASSPPREGLGNEQFF
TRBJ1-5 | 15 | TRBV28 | CASSLWTGPNQPQHF
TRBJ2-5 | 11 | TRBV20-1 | CSAEERQGQYF
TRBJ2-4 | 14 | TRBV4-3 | CASSQGGGGGIQYF
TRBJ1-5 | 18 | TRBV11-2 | CASEASYTPGSGGQPQHF
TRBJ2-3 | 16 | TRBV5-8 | CASSSGLAPNTDTQYF
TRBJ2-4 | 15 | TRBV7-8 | CASSHWTGGFGIQYF
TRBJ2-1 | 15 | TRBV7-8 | CASSLEGNRAGEQFF
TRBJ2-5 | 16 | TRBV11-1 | CASSSALAGGMETQYF
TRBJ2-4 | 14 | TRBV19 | CASSTRLGGNIQYF
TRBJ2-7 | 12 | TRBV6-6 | CASSPKGAEQYF
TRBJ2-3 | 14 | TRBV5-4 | CASSIRGGADTQYF
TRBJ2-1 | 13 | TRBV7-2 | CASSLPRPNEQFF
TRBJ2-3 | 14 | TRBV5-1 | CASSGLAGEGTQYF
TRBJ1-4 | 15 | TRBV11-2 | CASSRPGLRMKELFF
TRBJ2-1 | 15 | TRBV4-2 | CASSQATASYNEQFF
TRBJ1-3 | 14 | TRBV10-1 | CASSEYLNRDTIYF
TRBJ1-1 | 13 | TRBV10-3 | CAIGSAGRSEAFF
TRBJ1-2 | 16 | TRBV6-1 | CASSEAHRNPNYGYTF
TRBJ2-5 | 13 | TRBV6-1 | CASSAIRKETQYF
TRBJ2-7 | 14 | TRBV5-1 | CASSSGTGTYEQYF
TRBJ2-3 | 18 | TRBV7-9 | CASSFPVVIAEPTDTQYF
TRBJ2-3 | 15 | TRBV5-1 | CASSLRGSSTDTQYF
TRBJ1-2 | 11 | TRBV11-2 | CASGWLYGYTF
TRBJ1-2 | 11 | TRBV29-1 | CSVEAVYGYTF
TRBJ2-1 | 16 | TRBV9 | CASSAAGTGGLAGKFF
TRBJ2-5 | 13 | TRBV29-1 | CSVRTGLQETQYF
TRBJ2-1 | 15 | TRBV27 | CASSLQGIGYNEQFF
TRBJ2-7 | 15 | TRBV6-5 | CASSPLGQVYYEQYF
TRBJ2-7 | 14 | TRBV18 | CASSRVGQSYEQYF
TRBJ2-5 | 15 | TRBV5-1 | CASSLDQREGRTQYF
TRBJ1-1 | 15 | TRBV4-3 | CASSQEEGAWTEAFF
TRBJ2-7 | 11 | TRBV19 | CASRGVHEQYF
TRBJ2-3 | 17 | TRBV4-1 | CASSQDFPPPSTDTQYF
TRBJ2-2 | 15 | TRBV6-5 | CASSYSTGRTGELFF
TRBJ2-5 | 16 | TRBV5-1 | CASSLALAGKQETQYF
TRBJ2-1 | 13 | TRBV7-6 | CASSSGLTNEQFF
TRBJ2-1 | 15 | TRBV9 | CASSGVPASYNEQFF
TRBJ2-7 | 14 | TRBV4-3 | CASSLGQGPHEQYF
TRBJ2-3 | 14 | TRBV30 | CAWSVAGWGDTQYF
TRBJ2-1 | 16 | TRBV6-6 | CASSPTGLAIVDEQFF
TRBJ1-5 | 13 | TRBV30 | CAWSGGDNQPQHF
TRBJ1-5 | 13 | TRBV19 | CASTRTPNQPQHF
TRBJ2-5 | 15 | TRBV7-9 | CASSLRTGGSETQYF
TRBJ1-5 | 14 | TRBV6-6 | CASSYSDREQPQHF
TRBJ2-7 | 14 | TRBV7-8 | CASSPLRLVYEQYF
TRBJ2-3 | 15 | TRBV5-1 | CASSLATTSTDTQYF
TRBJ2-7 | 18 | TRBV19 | CATVGPWGEARGGLKQYF
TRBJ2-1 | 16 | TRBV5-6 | CASSLTSFTTNNEQFF
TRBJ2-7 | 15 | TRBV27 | CASSLRWDWPREQYF